This T cell receptor (beta chain) derives from a study of T cells after yellow fever vaccination. Background on the study: Some fractions had low cell numbers, and these were prepared with SMART-Seq v4 Ultra Low Input. Study-wide results and limits: Some clonotypes, a small share, were shared between CD4 and CD8 compartments. Clones from primary vaccination mostly reappeared after the booster (around 97% CD4, about 85% CD8).

The ends were cut back, 5 bases at V and 2 bases at J, with 9 bases in the middle. Germline CDR1 is SQVTM and CDR2 is ANQGSEA. CDR3 length: 12 amino acids. This clonotype has just a few counts. The antigen is undetermined. Template switching with 5'RACE generated the TCR cDNA and added a universal primer site and UMIs. TCRdb recomputed calls from the 5' RACE reads with MiXCR, one row per CDR3 protein. This table has 300,000 to 350,000 distinct CDR3 sequences, roughly 10% appearing once. The chain recombines TRBV29-1 with TRBJ1-1, with D hard to call. The source of this sequence is a young man who received the YFV17D yellow fever vaccine. Sample: CD4+ T cells sorted from PBMCs, taken 45 days after the yellow fever booster vaccination. Here the CDR3 DNA reads TGCAGCGTTTTTGACGGAAACACTGAAGCTTTCTTT. Protein product: CSVFDGNTEAFF.